The 15 T cell receptor beta chains below all came from one sample that was sequenced in a study of T cell repertoires in cytomegalovirus infection. From the reads, TCRdb called clonotypes with MiXCR, one entry per CDR3 protein. This table has fewer than 700,000 distinct CDR3 sequences, 20% to 30% appearing once. Sequencing input: CD8+ T cells from PBMCs. These receptors originate from a human donor in good health (CMV status not recorded). Some clones in this sample may be carry-over from other donors' samples.

This clonotype was observed a single time. J is TRBJ2-1 and V is TRBV2; TRBD1 is a possible D gene (6 bases). Trimming took off 2 bases at V and 2 bases at J, with 10 bases between the two ends. Looked up from germline, CDR1 is SNHLY and CDR2 is FYNNEI. The CDR3 runs to 15 residues. The CDR3 sequence is CASSEFAGAYNEQFF. For the CDR3, the DNA is TGTGCCAGCAGTGAATTTGCAGGGGCCTACAATGAGCAGTTCTTC.

This clonotype was counted a few times. DNA of the CDR3: TGCAGCGTCAAGGACGACTATGAAAAACTGTTTTTT. This codes for CSVKDDYEKLFF. This chain links TRBV29-1 with TRBJ1-4; unclear D gene. The germline gives CDR1 SQVTM, CDR2 ANQGSEA. This CDR3 has 12 residues. The ends were cut back, 6 bases at V and 6 bases at J, with 11 bases in the middle.

This clonotype was seen ten or more times. This sequence joins TRBV7-8 and TRBJ2-7; D is tentatively TRBD1 or TRBD2 (5 bases each). V was trimmed by 5 bases and J by 4 bases, leaving 12 bases between them. CDR3 length: 13 residues. Germline CDR1 reads SGHVS; CDR2 reads FQNEAQ. The CDR3 coding sequence is TGTGCCAGCAGCCGGGACGGTTCTTACGAGCAGTACGTC. Its translation: CASSRDGSYEQYV.

V usage is TRBV6-6 and J usage is TRBJ2-3, with D perhaps TRBD1 or TRBD2 (5 bases each). This CDR3 spans 14 amino acids. The V end lost 2 bases, the J end lost 4 bases, and 10 bases lay between the germline ends. Germline assignment: CDR1 MNHNY and CDR2 SVGAGI (reference sequence). In nucleotides, the CDR3 is TGTGCCAGCAGTTACGGGGGATCGGCAGATACGCAGTATTTT. Protein sequence: CASSYGGSADTQYF.

This clonotype was counted between two and nine times. The J gene is TRBJ2-1, the V gene TRBV27; perhaps TRBD2 as D (7 bases). V was clipped by 5 bases and J by 8 bases, with 19 bases between them. Looked up from germline, CDR1 is MNHEY and CDR2 is SMNVEV (reference sequence). The CDR3 covers 15 residues. CDR3 sequence: CASSLWRGEGHEQFF. The DNA of the CDR3 is TGTGCCAGCAGTCTCTGGAGGGGGGAGGGACATGAGCAGTTCTTC.

As for this clonotype: This sequence may be a read error, since a much larger clone differs from it by one base. The chain carries TRBV7-9 and TRBJ1-6; D uncertain. The CDR3 is made up of 14 amino acids. CDR1 is SEHNR and CDR2 is FQNEAQ in the germline V gene (reference sequence). Here the CDR3 DNA reads TGTACCAGCAGCTTAACCCCGGGGAATTCACCCCTCCACTTT. It encodes CTSSLTPGNSPLHF.

The V call is TRBV19, the J call TRBJ2-1, with a weak D call TRBD2 (6 bases). Looked up from germline, CDR1 is LNHDA and CDR2 is SQIVND (reference sequence). The CDR3 covers 12 residues. V lost 7 bases to trimming and J lost 9 bases, with 13 bases between them. The CDR3 nucleotides are TGTGCCAGTACCTGTGGAGGGAGTGAGCAGTTCTTC. It specifies CASTCGGSEQFF.

This clonotype was observed a handful of times. This CDR3 reads CASSPWKHNEQFF. The CDR3 region has the DNA TGTGCCAGCAGCCCTTGGAAACACAATGAGCAGTTCTTC. The gene calls are TRBV9 and TRBJ2-1, with unresolved D. From germline, CDR1 is SGDLS and CDR2 YYNGEE. This CDR3 contains 13 residues. V was shortened by 4 bases and J by 5 bases, with 10 bases between the two germline ends.

The V gene is TRBV7-8, the J gene TRBJ1-2; no firm D call. Germline V gives CDR1 SGHVS, CDR2 FQNEAQ. The CDR3 contains 14 residues. V was clipped by 2 bases and J by 2 bases, with 9 bases between them. CDR3 nucleotides: TGTGCCAGCAGCTTAAGCGTCCACAACTATGGCTACACCTTC. Its protein is CASSLSVHNYGYTF.

This clonotype has ten or more counts. CDR3 region: CASSFGSQIYNEQFF. The CDR3 DNA reads as TGTGCCAGCAGTTTCGGGAGCCAGATTTACAATGAGCAGTTCTTC. The chain combines TRBV7-9 with TRBJ2-1, with a tentative D call TRBD2 (6 bases). Germline V CDR1 and CDR2: SEHNR, FQNEAQ (reference sequence). V dropped 6 bases and J dropped 4 bases, with 16 bases sitting between them. There are 15 residues in the CDR3.

This clonotype was recorded a few times. The chain is built from TRBV4-1 and TRBJ1-4, with 10 bases lining up with TRBD1. V shed 9 bases and J 7 bases; nucleotides not matched to a gene: 5. CDR1 and CDR2 (germline): MGHRA, YSYEKL. The CDR3 is made up of 13 amino acids. This CDR3 is CASAGQGSEKLFF. The DNA of the CDR3 is TGCGCCAGTGCGGGACAGGGGTCTGAAAAACTGTTTTTT.

This chain joins TRBV27 and TRBJ2-5, with 7 bases identical to TRBD2. CDR3 length equals 15 residues. Germline V gives CDR1 MNHEY, CDR2 SMNVEV (reference sequence). J gave up 4 bases and V 4 bases, and 9 bases lay outside the gene matches. The CDR3 sequence is CASSSGGGLGETQYF. Here the CDR3 DNA reads TGTGCCAGCAGTTCGGGGGGAGGACTAGGAGAGACCCAGTACTTC.

This clonotype was observed at least ten times. The chain carries TRBV7-9 and TRBJ2-3; TRBD2 might be the D (5 bases). This CDR3 has 12 residues. Deletions cut 5 bases from V and 6 bases from J, with 9 bases between. Germline V gives CDR1 SEHNR, CDR2 FQNEAQ (reference sequence). This chain's CDR3 is CASSVSGDTQYF. CDR3 coding DNA: TGTGCCAGCAGCGTGTCGGGGGATACGCAGTATTTT.

In DNA, the CDR3 is TGTGCCAGCAGTCCCACAGGGTATAGGACTGAAGCTTTCTTT. Translation: CASSPTGYRTEAFF. The gene calls are TRBV12-3 or TRBV12-4 and TRBJ1-1; weak D call: TRBD1 (6 bases). V lost 5 bases and J 5 bases, leaving 15 bases between the germline ends. The CDR3 is 14 residues long.

This clonotype was detected only a few times. V gene TRBV7-9 combines with J gene TRBJ1-2; D remains ambiguous. V lost 1 base and J 8 bases, leaving 14 bases between the germline ends. Germline CDR1 is SEHNR and CDR2 is FQNEAQ (reference sequence). The CDR3 covers 14 residues. The CDR3 region is CASSLDPGLEGYTF. CDR3 DNA: TGTGCCAGCAGCTTAGACCCGGGCTTGGAAGGCTACACCTTC.